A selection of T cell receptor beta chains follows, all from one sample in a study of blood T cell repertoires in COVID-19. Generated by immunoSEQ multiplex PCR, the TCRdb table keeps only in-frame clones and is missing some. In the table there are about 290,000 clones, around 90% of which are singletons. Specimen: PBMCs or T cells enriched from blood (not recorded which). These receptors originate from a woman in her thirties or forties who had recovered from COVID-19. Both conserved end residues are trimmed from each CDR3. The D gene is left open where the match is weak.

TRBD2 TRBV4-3 ASSQDYSGRTDTQY
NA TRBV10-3 AISDLGDTIY
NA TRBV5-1 ASSSTGAAGGYT
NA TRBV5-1 ASSPDGADNEQF
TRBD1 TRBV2 ATGTGRNTEAF
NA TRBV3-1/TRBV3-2 ASSSRYRGTNEKLF
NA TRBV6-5 ASSLRSEQF
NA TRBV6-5 ASSPRRQVYEQY
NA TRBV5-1 ASSSSVTTYGYT
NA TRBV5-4 ASSGTTRTDTQY
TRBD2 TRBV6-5 ASSYSRLAGDYEQY
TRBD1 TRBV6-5 ASTHPGGGNTIY
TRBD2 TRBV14 ASSHQLAGGTGELF
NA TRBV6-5 ASSYSSGLNEKLF
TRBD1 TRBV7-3 ASSSRGQGSNEQF
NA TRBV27 ASSLSGVRSPLH
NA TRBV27 ASSPRTASSYNSPLH
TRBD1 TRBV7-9 ASKYHGGDSDGYT